The 3 T cell receptor beta chains reported below all come from one sample, sequenced in a study of graft-versus-host responses after intestinal transplantation. The data were produced by immunoSEQ multiplex PCR, yet TCRdb's version contains in-frame clones alone and is incomplete. This table holds some 93,000 clones, 91% found once. Their target antigens are unknown. Sequencing was performed on unstimulated CD8+ T cells sorted from spleen or lymph node cells, taken before intestinal transplant. The receptors were sampled from a human donor who received an intestinal transplant.

The chain joins TRBV6-6 to TRBJ1-5; weak D call: TRBD1 (6 bases). Trimming removed 7 bases from V and 5 bases from J, with 18 bases in between. The CDR3 extends over 15 amino acids. Germline V gene lookup returns CDR1 MNHNY and CDR2 SVGAGI (reference sequence). As DNA, the CDR3 is TGTGCCAGCACCCCGGGGGGGACACCCTATCAGCCCCAGCATTTT. Residues: CASTPGGTPYQPQHF.

The chain recombines TRBV15 with TRBJ1-5, with D unclear. Germline CDR1 and CDR2: LNHNV and YYDKDF (reference sequence). The CDR3 is 16 amino acids. V was clipped by 7 bases and J by 6 bases, with 22 bases between them. CDR3 coding DNA: TGTGCCACCACCCCCTTTTTTAGGGAGTCGGGTCAGCCCCAGCATTTT. This encodes CATTPFFRESGQPQHF.

The chain has TRBV30 and TRBJ2-7; TRBD1 agrees at 8 bases. Germline trimming cut 0 bases from V and 5 bases from J; bases unmatched to any gene: 9. CDR1 is GTSNPN, CDR2 SVGIG, per germline (reference sequence). The CDR3 totals 15 residues. CDR3 DNA sequence: TGTGCCTGGAGTGTTGCCGCAGGGGGCCCCAACGAGCAGTACTTC. The encoded protein is CAWSVAAGGPNEQYF.